Listed here are 27 T cell receptor beta chains from one sample, sequenced in a study of identical twins. From the 5' RACE reads, TCRdb called clonotypes with MiXCR, one entry per CDR3 protein. The data show more than 600,000 distinct CDR3 sequences, 15% to 20% seen once. These sequences were also reported in another study, on T cells expressing NK-cell markers.

Sequences were obtained from PBMCs. The receptor set was obtained from a woman aged 18-30 years in good health.

This clonotype was seen more than once but under ten times. This chain connects TRBV12-3 or TRBV12-4 to TRBJ1-2; the D gene is possibly TRBD1 (5 bases). The CDR3 is 13 residues long. The V end lost 6 bases, the J end lost 8 bases, and 16 bases lay between the germline ends. DNA for the CDR3: TGTGCCAGCAGGGCCGGGCAGGGCGGCGGCTACACCTTC. Translating gives CASRAGQGGGYTF.

V is TRBV5-1 and J is TRBJ2-2; D is perhaps TRBD1 or TRBD2 (5 bases each). From germline, CDR1 is SGHRS and CDR2 YFSETQ. Trimming cost V 5 bases and J 4 bases, with 9 bases left between them. This CDR3 region has 13 residues. CDR3 protein: CASRRGVTGELFF. Here the CDR3 DNA reads TGCGCCAGCAGACGAGGGGTCACCGGGGAGCTGTTTTTT.

The gene calls are TRBV7-9 and TRBJ2-5; D call uncertain. CDR1 is SEHNR and CDR2 is FQNEAQ in the germline V gene (reference sequence). V shed 4 bases and J shed 0 bases, with 18 bases lying between them. The CDR3 consists of 17 residues. The CDR3 loop reads CASSYPPQTDDQETQYF. For the CDR3, the DNA is TGTGCCAGCAGCTACCCCCCACAAACAGATGACCAAGAGACCCAGTACTTC.

The chain carries TRBV20-1 and TRBJ2-1, with D perhaps TRBD1 (5 bases). CDR3 length: 10 residues. The germline V gene encodes CDR1 DFQATT and CDR2 SNEGSKA (reference sequence). V lost 5 bases to trimming and J lost 11 bases, with 10 bases between them. Here the CDR3 reads CSAPGIQQFF. The CDR3 nucleotides are TGCAGTGCTCCAGGGATACAGCAGTTCTTC.

J is TRBJ2-3 and V is TRBV9, with 8 nucleotides matching TRBD2. Germline V gives CDR1 SGDLS, CDR2 YYNGEE. The ends lost 1 base at V and 5 bases at J; junction bases unmatched: 6. The CDR3 is made up of 15 amino acids. Here the CDR3 DNA reads TGTGCCAGCAGCGTAAGCGGGGGCATTGGAGATACGCAGTATTTT. It is translated as CASSVSGGIGDTQYF.

This clonotype showed up just a few times. V gene TRBV5-1 combines with J gene TRBJ2-7, with a possible D match to TRBD1 (5 bases). The CDR3 is 15 residues long. CDR1 SGHRS and CDR2 YFSETQ come from the germline V gene. V was shortened by 0 bases and J by 5 bases, with 15 bases between the two germline ends. CDR3 loop: CASSLGFPDIDEQYF. As DNA, the CDR3 is TGCGCCAGCAGCTTGGGCTTCCCGGACATAGACGAGCAGTACTTC.

The chain links TRBV5-6 to TRBJ2-6; D is undetermined. Per germline, CDR1 SGHDT and CDR2 YYEEEE. V dropped 4 bases and J dropped 2 bases, with 7 bases sitting between them. The CDR3 is made up of 14 amino acids. CDR3 sequence reads: CASSPSAGANVLTF. The CDR3 DNA is TGTGCCAGCAGCCCCTCGGCTGGGGCCAACGTCCTGACTTTC.

Only a few counts were recorded for this clonotype. The chain is built from TRBV6-2 or TRBV6-3 and TRBJ2-1; D unclear. The CDR3 loop spans 15 amino acids. With 7 bases removed from V and 3 bases from J, the gap between germline ends came to 16 bases. CDR1 and CDR2 (germline): MNHEY, SVGEGT. The CDR3 DNA is TGTGCCAGCAATCCCCACCAAACCCTCTACAATGAGCAGTTCTTC. It is translated as CASNPHQTLYNEQFF.

The chain is built from TRBV3-1 and TRBJ1-1, with a weak D call TRBD1 (6 bases). V was trimmed by 2 bases and J by 9 bases, leaving 13 bases between them. The CDR3 length is 13 residues. Germline lookup yields CDR1 LGHDT and CDR2 YNNKEL (reference sequence). Here the CDR3 reads CASSQNRDKQAFF. As DNA, the CDR3 is TGTGCCAGCAGCCAAAACAGGGATAAACAAGCTTTCTTT.

In its sample, this clonotype was seen a few times. V gene TRBV20-1 combines with J gene TRBJ2-7; no clear D gene. The germline V gene encodes CDR1 DFQATT and CDR2 SNEGSKA (reference sequence). V shed 3 bases and J shed 6 bases, with 9 bases lying between them. This CDR3 contains 11 residues. DNA of the CDR3: TGCAGTGCTAGGGGGTTGGGCGAGCAGTACTTC. Translating gives CSARGLGEQYF.

The chain carries TRBV5-1 and TRBJ2-7; D might be TRBD1 or TRBD2, each matching 5 bases. CDR3 length: 15 amino acids. Trimming shortened V by 2 bases and J by 2 bases, and 14 bases separated the two germline ends. Germline V gene sequence: CDR1 SGHRS, CDR2 YFSETQ. The CDR3: CASSFSITGPYEQYF. The DNA of the CDR3 is TGCGCCAGCAGCTTTTCGATAACGGGACCCTACGAGCAGTACTTC.

This clonotype has a count of ten or more. The chain recombines TRBV12-3 or TRBV12-4 with TRBJ1-2; D gene uncertain. The CDR3 sequence is 15 residues long. V was cut by 3 bases and J by 0 bases, with 11 bases left in between. CDR3 nucleotides: TGTGCCAGCAGTTTCGGTCGGGCGGCTAACTATGGCTACACCTTC. Its translation: CASSFGRAANYGYTF.

The chain uses TRBV5-6 and TRBJ2-1; D gene unclear. V lost 2 bases to trimming and J lost 0 bases, with 9 bases between them. Germline V gene sequence: CDR1 SGHDT, CDR2 YYEEEE. This CDR3 has 15 amino acids. The CDR3 spells CASSFPASSYNEQFF. The CDR3 DNA reads as TGTGCCAGCAGCTTCCCGGCTAGCTCCTACAATGAGCAGTTCTTC.

The chain is built from TRBV12-3 or TRBV12-4 and TRBJ2-7, with D perhaps assigned TRBD1 or TRBD2 (5 bases each). Trimming shortened V by 5 bases and J by 6 bases, and 20 bases separated the two germline ends. This CDR3 is 15 amino acids long. For the CDR3, the DNA is TGTGCCAGCAGTCCTTCGGGCAGGGACCCGTTCGAGCAGTACTTC. Its translation is CASSPSGRDPFEQYF.

V is TRBV27 and J is TRBJ1-1; 9 positions match TRBD1. There are 15 residues in the CDR3. V was pared by 10 bases and J by 7 bases, with 16 bases of the junction left unmatched. The V gene's germline CDR1 is MNHEY and CDR2 SMNVEV (reference sequence). The DNA for the CDR3 is TGTGCCACGGGGGCTGTCGGACAGGGGAAGGGTGAAGCTTTCTTT. This gives the protein CATGAVGQGKGEAFF.

This clonotype was seen a few times. The chain employs TRBV5-1 and TRBJ2-7; D gene uncertain. Looked up from germline, CDR1 is SGHRS and CDR2 is YFSETQ. The CDR3 covers 13 residues. V lost 0 bases, J lost 7 bases, and 11 bases lay in between. The CDR3 spells CASSLAPSREQYF. DNA for the CDR3: TGCGCCAGCAGCTTGGCCCCCTCCCGGGAGCAGTACTTC.

The CDR3 loop is CASTAKPGAGGELFF. The CDR3 DNA reads TGTGCCAGCACCGCCAAACCAGGGGCTGGCGGGGAGCTGTTTTTT. The V and J genes are TRBV12-3 or TRBV12-4 and TRBJ2-2; possible D gene TRBD1, 6 bases. Between the trimmed V and J ends, which lost 7 bases and 7 bases, there was a span of 19 bases. This CDR3 region has 15 residues.

This clonotype has at least ten counts. The chain links TRBV5-1 to TRBJ2-1, with 10 bases fitting TRBD2. This CDR3 has 14 residues. Germline V CDR1 and CDR2: SGHRS, YFSETQ. Trimming at V came to 4 bases and at J to 8 bases, leaving 6 bases not matched to a gene. CDR3 sequence (DNA): TGCGCCAGCAGCGACGCTAGCGGGGGTTATGAGCAGTTCTTC. It translates to CASSDASGGYEQFF.

This clonotype was observed a few times. The rearrangement uses TRBV29-1 and TRBJ2-5; D possibly matches TRBD1 or TRBD2 (5 bases each). The CDR3 has 13 residues. Germline CDR1 is SQVTM and CDR2 is ANQGSEA. The V end lost 2 bases, the J end lost 4 bases, and 11 bases lay between the germline ends. CDR3 in DNA: TGCAGCGTTGAACCCGCAGGGAGAGAGACCCAGTACTTC. This sequence encodes CSVEPAGRETQYF.

The rearrangement links TRBV5-5 to TRBJ1-1; D is unclear. The CDR3 has 15 amino acids. V was cut by 1 base and J by 0 bases, with 10 bases left in between. Per the germline V gene, CDR1 is SGHKS and CDR2 is YYEKEE (reference sequence). CDR3 residues: CASSLSQILNTEAFF. The CDR3 region has the DNA TGTGCCAGCAGCTTGAGCCAGATCCTGAACACTGAAGCTTTCTTT.

The sample holds a few counts of this clonotype. This sequence joins TRBV3-1 and TRBJ2-7; TRBD1 matches at 8 bases. The V gene's germline CDR1 is LGHDT and CDR2 YNNKEL (reference sequence). This CDR3 spans 14 amino acids. The ends lost 6 bases at V and 4 bases at J; junction bases unmatched: 8. CDR3 in DNA: TGTGCCAGCAGAAATTCAGGGGGCCTGTACGAGCAGTACTTC. Translating gives CASRNSGGLYEQYF.

The chain's CDR3 is CASSLIAGANTGELFF. CDR3 bases: TGTGCCAGCAGCCTAATAGCGGGAGCGAACACCGGGGAGCTGTTTTTT. The genes are TRBV11-2 and TRBJ2-2; 9 bases map to TRBD2. Germline V gene sequence: CDR1 SGHAT, CDR2 FQNNGV. CDR3 length: 16 amino acids. With 5 bases clipped from V and 0 bases from J, the junction kept 4 bases outside the gene matches.

This clonotype showed up just once. This rearrangement joins TRBV5-1 to TRBJ1-1, with TRBD1 as a possible D gene (5 bases). The V end was cut by 0 bases, the J end by 3 bases, with 12 bases between. CDR3 length equals 15 residues. The germline gives CDR1 SGHRS, CDR2 YFSETQ. Written as DNA, the CDR3 is TGCGCCAGCAGCTTGGCAGGGTATTTGGACACTGAAGCTTTCTTT. Amino acids: CASSLAGYLDTEAFF.

This clonotype was found many times. The chain joins TRBV7-3 to TRBJ1-1; possible D gene TRBD1, 5 bases. The CDR3 is 14 residues long. Germline V CDR1 and CDR2: SGHTA, FQGTGA. The V end lost 1 base, the J end lost 1 base, and 7 bases lay between the germline ends. The CDR3: CASSLIGGNTEAFF. The DNA of the CDR3 is TGTGCCAGCAGCTTAATCGGGGGGAACACTGAAGCTTTCTTT.

The V gene is TRBV7-8, the J gene TRBJ2-1, with 7 bases fitting TRBD2. The trim removed 2 bases at V and 8 bases at J, leaving 9 bases unmatched. The length of the CDR3 is 15 residues. The germline gives CDR1 SGHVS, CDR2 FQNEAQ. The CDR3 sequence: CASSLTTSRPYEQFF. The CDR3 nucleotides are TGTGCCAGCAGCTTAACGACTAGCCGGCCGTATGAGCAGTTCTTC. The variable domain in full, completed from reference TRBV7-8 and TRBJ2-1, reads GAGVSQSPRYKVAKRGQDVALRCDPISGHVSLFWYQQALGQGPEFLTYFQNEAQLDKSGLPSDRFFAERPEGSVSTLKIQRTQQEDSAVYLCASSLTTSRPYEQFFGPGTRLTVL.

This clonotype was detected a few times. The genes are TRBV12-3 or TRBV12-4 and TRBJ1-2, with D perhaps matching TRBD1 (5 bases). Deletions cut 5 bases from V and 5 bases from J, with 18 bases between. This CDR3 is built from 15 residues. In DNA form, the CDR3 reads TGTGCCAGCAGTCCCCGTGCGGGGACGGCTTATGGCTACACCTTC. This gives the protein CASSPRAGTAYGYTF.

The rearrangement uses TRBV23-1 and TRBJ2-3; 8 bases are shared with TRBD2. TRBV23-1 is identified as an open reading frame with a role that is uncertain. V shed 6 bases, J shed 5 bases, and the junction held 16 bases outside the gene matches. The CDR3 sequence is 17 residues long. CDR3 DNA: TGCGCCAGCAGCCTGGCTAGCGGGTCCCAAATGGGAGATACGCAGTATTTT. Translating it yields CASSLASGSQMGDTQYF.